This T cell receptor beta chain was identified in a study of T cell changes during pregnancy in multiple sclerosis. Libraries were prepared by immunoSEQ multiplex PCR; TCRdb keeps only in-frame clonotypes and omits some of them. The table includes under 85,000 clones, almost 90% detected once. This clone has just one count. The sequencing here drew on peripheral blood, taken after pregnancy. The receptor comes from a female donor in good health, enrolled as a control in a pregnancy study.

CDR3 DNA: TGTGCCAGCAGTGAAATAGTCGGGGCAGGGGTAAGATACACCTTC. This translates into CASSEIVGAGVRYTF. The chain joins TRBV2 to TRBJ1-2; TRBD1 might be the D (6 bases). Germline CDR1 and CDR2: SNHLY and FYNNEI. This CDR3 contains 15 residues. V gave up 2 bases and J gave up 11 bases, with 21 bases separating them.